These T cell receptor beta chains were read from a single sample in a study of blood T cell repertoires in COVID-19. The table came from immunoSEQ multiplex PCR; TCRdb's copy has only in-frame clones and leaves some out. This sample carries 350,000 to 550,000 clones, roughly nine tenths of them seen once, and the ten largest clones take roughly 1.1%. The sample consisted of PBMCs or T cells enriched from blood (not recorded which). These receptor sequences come from a man under 40 who had recovered from COVID-19. Both conserved end residues are part of each CDR3. The order of the fields is D gene, J gene, V gene, clone size, CDR3 DNA, CDR3 protein. A D gene is named only where the DNA matches it firmly. Size values are once, few and many counts, or a class for expanded clones, and some rows have none.

D: TRBD2
J: TRBJ2-2
V: TRBV7-9
size: NA
DNA: TGTGCCAGCAGCTCCGGGACTAGCTCCGGGGAGCTGTTTTTT
CDR3: CASSSGTSSGELFF

D: NA
J: TRBJ1-1
V: TRBV7-9
size: NA
DNA: TGTGCCAGCAGCTTACAGTCTGAAGCTTTCTTT
CDR3: CASSLQSEAFF

D: NA
J: TRBJ1-4
V: TRBV6-5
size: few
DNA: TGTGCCAGCAGAAAAATCAGGGCCTTCTATGAAAAACTGTTTTTT
CDR3: CASRKIRAFYEKLFF

D: NA
J: TRBJ2-7
V: TRBV7-6
size: few
DNA: TGTGCCAGCAGCTTAGCAACAGGGAAGGGGACCTACGAGCAGTACTTC
CDR3: CASSLATGKGTYEQYF

D: NA
J: TRBJ1-2
V: TRBV25-1
size: NA
DNA: TGTGCCAGCAGAAGGGACACTACCTATGGCTACACCTTC
CDR3: CASRRDTTYGYTF

D: NA
J: TRBJ2-4
V: TRBV12-5
size: NA
DNA: TGTGCTAGTGGTTTGCCCGCCCGAGGAAACATTCAGTACTTC
CDR3: CASGLPARGNIQYF

D: TRBD1
J: TRBJ1-1
V: TRBV9
size: NA
DNA: TGTGCCAGCAGCTCCACGGGACAGATGAACACTGAAGCTTTCTTT
CDR3: CASSSTGQMNTEAFF

D: NA
J: TRBJ2-6
V: TRBV7-8
size: NA
DNA: TGTGCCAGCAGCCCGTTATTCGGGGAAAAGGGGGCCAACGTCCTGACTTTC
CDR3: CASSPLFGEKGANVLTF

D: NA
J: TRBJ1-2
V: TRBV7-8
size: NA
DNA: TGTGCCAGCACCCCAGGGCCAAACTATGGCTACACCTTC
CDR3: CASTPGPNYGYTF

D: NA
J: TRBJ2-1
V: TRBV19
size: NA
DNA: TGTGCCAGTAGTAGGGGACAAAACAATGAGCAGTTCTTC
CDR3: CASSRGQNNEQFF

D: NA
J: TRBJ1-2
V: TRBV3-1/TRBV3-2
size: once
DNA: TGTGCCAGCAGCCAAGGGTCGGGTAACTATGGCTACACCTTC
CDR3: CASSQGSGNYGYTF

D: NA
J: TRBJ1-5
V: TRBV19
size: NA
DNA: TGTGCCAGTAGCGGGCCCTCACAGGGCCAGCCCCAGCATTTT
CDR3: CASSGPSQGQPQHF

D: NA
J: TRBJ1-5
V: TRBV28
size: NA
DNA: TGTGCCAGCAGTCTTCCTAACGGGATTGGCAATCAGCCCCAGCATTTT
CDR3: CASSLPNGIGNQPQHF

D: TRBD1
J: TRBJ1-6
V: TRBV10-3
size: NA
DNA: TGTGCCATCAGGGACAGGGGAATTCAGAATTCACCCCTCCACTTT
CDR3: CAIRDRGIQNSPLHF

D: TRBD1
J: TRBJ2-4
V: TRBV6-4
size: NA
DNA: TGTGCCAGCAGTTCCGGGACAGGGATGGGATACATTCAGTACTTC
CDR3: CASSSGTGMGYIQYF

D: NA
J: TRBJ2-7
V: TRBV4-2
size: NA
DNA: TGTGCCAGCAGCCTACCGGACAGTACCTACGAGCAGTACTTC
CDR3: CASSLPDSTYEQYF

D: NA
J: TRBJ1-1
V: TRBV30
size: NA
DNA: TGTGCCTCAACAGGTTTGAACACTGAAGCTTTCTTT
CDR3: CASTGLNTEAFF

D: TRBD2
J: TRBJ2-2
V: TRBV7-7
size: NA
DNA: TGTGCCAGCAGAGAAACTAGCGGGAGGGCCGGCGGGGAGCTGTTTTTT
CDR3: CASRETSGRAGGELFF

D: NA
J: TRBJ1-2
V: TRBV24-1
size: NA
DNA: TGTGCCACCAGTGAGAAAACACAGGGCTACTATGGCTACACCTTC
CDR3: CATSEKTQGYYGYTF

D: TRBD2
J: TRBJ2-3
V: TRBV2
size: once
DNA: TGTGCCAGCAGTTTGGGACTAGTTCCAGATACGCAGTATTTT
CDR3: CASSLGLVPDTQYF

D: NA
J: TRBJ1-2
V: TRBV7-8
size: NA
DNA: TGTGCCAGCAGCCCGGACATAAACTATGGCTACACCTTC
CDR3: CASSPDINYGYTF

D: NA
J: TRBJ2-1
V: TRBV18
size: NA
DNA: TGTGCCAGCTCACCACCGAAGGGGCAGGGCGCCTACAATGAGCAGTTCTTC
CDR3: CASSPPKGQGAYNEQFF

D: TRBD2
J: TRBJ2-1
V: TRBV9
size: NA
DNA: TGTGCCAGCAGCGCACGAGGGACTAGCGGACACTACAATGAGCAGTTCTTC
CDR3: CASSARGTSGHYNEQFF

D: TRBD2
J: TRBJ2-2
V: TRBV7-8
size: NA
DNA: TGTGCCAGCAGCTTCCCGGGACTAGAAGTCGGGGAGCTGTTTTTT
CDR3: CASSFPGLEVGELFF

D: NA
J: TRBJ2-7
V: TRBV18
size: NA
DNA: TGTGCCAGCTCACCACCCGGACAGTCCACCGAGCAGTACTTC
CDR3: CASSPPGQSTEQYF

D: NA
J: TRBJ2-7
V: TRBV28
size: once
DNA: TGTGCCAGCAGTTTAACTACCGACTACGAGCAGTACTTC
CDR3: CASSLTTDYEQYF

D: TRBD1
J: TRBJ1-1
V: TRBV4-2
size: NA
DNA: TGTGCCAGCAGCGGACAGGGGGCTGAAGCTTTCTTT
CDR3: CASSGQGAEAFF

D: TRBD2
J: TRBJ2-7
V: TRBV28
size: NA
DNA: TGTGCCAGCCGGACTGGCGGGAGGAGCTCCTACGAGCAGTACTTC
CDR3: CASRTGGRSSYEQYF

D: NA
J: TRBJ2-2
V: TRBV28
size: NA
DNA: TGTGCCAGCAGCTTAGACAGCTCGAACACCGGGGAGCTGTTTTTT
CDR3: CASSLDSSNTGELFF

D: NA
J: TRBJ2-4
V: TRBV24-1
size: NA
DNA: TGTGCCACGTCCCCCGGGACTCCAAACATTCAGTACTTC
CDR3: CATSPGTPNIQYF

D: TRBD2
J: TRBJ2-7
V: TRBV5-1
size: NA
DNA: TGCGCCAGCAGTCCCGGGACTAGTGTTTACGAGCAGTACTTC
CDR3: CASSPGTSVYEQYF

D: TRBD1
J: TRBJ1-2
V: TRBV27
size: NA
DNA: TGTGCCAGCAGTCCCGGGACAGGGCAGAATGGCTACACCTTC
CDR3: CASSPGTGQNGYTF

D: NA
J: TRBJ1-1
V: TRBV27
size: NA
DNA: TGTGCCAGCAGTCCTACGCGCAACACTGAAGCTTTCTTT
CDR3: CASSPTRNTEAFF

D: NA
J: TRBJ1-2
V: TRBV12-3/TRBV12-4
size: NA
DNA: TGTGCCAGCAGTTGGACAGTAAGCTATGGCTACACCTTC
CDR3: CASSWTVSYGYTF

D: TRBD1
J: TRBJ2-1
V: TRBV19
size: NA
DNA: TGTGCCAGTAGTATAGGGGGGACAGGGGTGTTTTTCAATGAGCAGTTCTTC
CDR3: CASSIGGTGVFFNEQFF

D: NA
J: TRBJ1-4
V: TRBV6-5
size: NA
DNA: TGTGCCAGCAGTCGTGACAGTGCAACTAATGAAAAACTGTTTTTT
CDR3: CASSRDSATNEKLFF